Below are 3 T cell receptor beta chains sequenced from a single sample in a study of blood T cell repertoires in COVID-19. Profiled with immunoSEQ multiplex PCR; TCRdb holds only in-frame clones, not every one. Here the sample spans around 40,000 clones, roughly 85% being singletons. Input material: peripheral blood. Receptor source: a human donor in a cohort sampled during active COVID-19.

The chain joins TRBV2 to TRBJ1-1, with unresolved D. Trimming took 3 bases from V and 1 from J, leaving 9 bases between them. The germline gives CDR1 SNHLY, CDR2 FYNNEI. This CDR3 comprises 14 residues. The CDR3 spells CASSEMTTNTEAFF. The CDR3 nucleotides read TGTGCCAGCAGTGAGATGACAACGAACACTGAAGCTTTCTTT.

The chain carries TRBV11-3 and TRBJ2-3, with 7 bases identical to TRBD2. Germline V CDR1 and CDR2: SGHNT, YENEEA. The ends lost 1 base at V and 2 bases at J; junction bases unmatched: 6. The CDR3 spans 16 residues. CDR3 coding DNA: TGTGCCAGCAGCTTAGGTGCGGGAGTAGACACAGATACGCAGTATTTT. Its translation is CASSLGAGVDTDTQYF.

The V gene is TRBV5-4, the J gene TRBJ2-3, with D possibly TRBD2 on 6 matching bases. Per germline, CDR1 SGHNT and CDR2 YYREEE (reference sequence). The CDR3 contains 16 residues. The ends were cut back, 0 bases at V and 8 bases at J, with 19 bases in the middle. This chain's CDR3 is CASSLALGPLGGTQYF. The CDR3 DNA reads as TGTGCCAGCAGCTTGGCCCTCGGGCCTCTCGGGGGTACGCAGTATTTT.